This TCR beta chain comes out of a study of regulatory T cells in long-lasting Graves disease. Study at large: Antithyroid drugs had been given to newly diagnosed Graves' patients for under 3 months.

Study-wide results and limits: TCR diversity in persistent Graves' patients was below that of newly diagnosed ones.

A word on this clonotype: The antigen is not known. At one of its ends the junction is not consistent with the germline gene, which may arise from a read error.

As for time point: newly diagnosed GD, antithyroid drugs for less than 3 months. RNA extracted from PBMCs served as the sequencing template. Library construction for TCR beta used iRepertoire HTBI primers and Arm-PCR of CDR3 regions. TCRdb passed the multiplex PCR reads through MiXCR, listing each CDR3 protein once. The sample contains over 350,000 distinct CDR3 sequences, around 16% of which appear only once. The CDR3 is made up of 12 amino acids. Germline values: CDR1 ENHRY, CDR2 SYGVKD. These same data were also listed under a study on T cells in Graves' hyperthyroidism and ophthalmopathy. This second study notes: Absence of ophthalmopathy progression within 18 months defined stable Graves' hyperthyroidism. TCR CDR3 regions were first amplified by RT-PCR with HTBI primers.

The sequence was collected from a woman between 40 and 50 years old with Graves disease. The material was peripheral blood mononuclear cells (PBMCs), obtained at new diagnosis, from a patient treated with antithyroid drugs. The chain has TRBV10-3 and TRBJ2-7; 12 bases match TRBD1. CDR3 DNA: TGTGCCATCAGCTCCGGGACAGGGGGCTGTCACTTC. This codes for CAISSGTGGCHF.